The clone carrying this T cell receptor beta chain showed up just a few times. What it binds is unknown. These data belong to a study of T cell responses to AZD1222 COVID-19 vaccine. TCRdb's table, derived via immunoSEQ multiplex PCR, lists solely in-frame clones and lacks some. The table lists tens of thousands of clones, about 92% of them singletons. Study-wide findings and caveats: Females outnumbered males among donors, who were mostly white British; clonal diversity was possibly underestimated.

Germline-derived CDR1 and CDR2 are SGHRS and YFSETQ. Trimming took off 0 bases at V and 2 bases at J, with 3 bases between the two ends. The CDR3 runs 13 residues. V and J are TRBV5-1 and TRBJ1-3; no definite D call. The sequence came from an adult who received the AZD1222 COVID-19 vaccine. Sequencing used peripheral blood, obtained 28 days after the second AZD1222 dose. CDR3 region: CASSLGPGNTIYF. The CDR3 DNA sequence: TGCGCCAGCAGCTTGGGACCTGGAAACACCATATATTTT.